This is a list of T cell receptor beta chains from one sample in a study of radiation and T cells in renal cell carcinoma. TCRdb keeps only in-frame clones here, not all; method: immunoSEQ multiplex PCR. The profile shows roughly 86,000 clones, around four fifths of them singletons. The sample consisted of blood, taken from a patient whose treatment included radiotherapy and nephrectomy. The receptors here all came from a man aged 50 or older with renal cell carcinoma. The CDR3 runs from the conserved cysteine through the conserved F or W. D genes are given only for firm matches.

d_call	v_call	j_call	cdr3_aa	cdr3_nt
-	TRBV5-1	TRBJ1-2	CASSLGWVTVDTLSYGYTF	TGCGCCAGCAGCTTGGGTTGGGTGACAGTAGACACCCTATCTTATGGCTACACCTTC
-	TRBV30	TRBJ1-6	CAWSQGNNSPLHF	TGTGCCTGGAGCCAGGGGAATAATTCACCCCTCCACTTT
-	TRBV2	TRBJ2-1	CAGRREGNEQFF	TGTGCCGGACGTCGTGAGGGTAATGAGCAGTTCTTC
-	TRBV6-5	TRBJ2-7	CASSYSRQGPYEQYF	TGTGCCAGCAGTTACTCGCGTCAGGGCCCCTACGAGCAGTACTTC
TRBD2	TRBV11-2	TRBJ2-3	CASSFQLAGGDTQYF	TGTGCCAGCAGCTTCCAATTAGCGGGGGGTGATACGCAGTATTTT
TRBD1	TRBV7-8	TRBJ2-7	CASSFILDRAGSYEQYF	TGTGCCAGCAGCTTTATTTTGGACAGGGCGGGCTCCTACGAGCAGTACTTC
-	TRBV6-5	TRBJ1-5	CASSLRSVGQPQHF	TGTGCCAGCAGTCTACGGTCTGTAGGCCAGCCCCAGCATTTT
-	TRBV4-1	TRBJ1-2	CASSQDPRGYTF	TGCGCCAGCAGCCAAGATCCCCGAGGCTACACCTTC
-	TRBV28	TRBJ1-5	CASSLQAFSNQPQHF	TGTGCCAGCAGTCTACAGGCTTTTAGCAATCAGCCCCAGCATTTT
-	TRBV6-5	TRBJ1-2	CASSSAQGGGYGYTF	TGTGCCAGCAGTTCGGCCCAGGGCGGGGGTTATGGCTACACCTTC